The entry that follows covers one T cell receptor (beta chain) sequence. This sample was taken from a study of response to subunit inactivated influenza vaccine. One entry per CDR3 protein, called by TCRdb with MiXCR from the RT-PCR reads. The sample records hundreds of thousands of distinct CDR3 sequences, 15% to 20% being singletons. V lost 0 bases and J lost 4, with 6 bases in between. This CDR3 contains 14 residues. From germline, CDR1 is LGHNA and CDR2 YSLEER. V is TRBV4-3 and J is TRBJ1-4, with D possibly TRBD1 on 5 matching bases. The clonotype originates from a man aged 45 to 75 who received an inactivated influenza vaccine. This sample comprised CD4+ T cells sorted from PBMCs, obtained 23 months after vaccination. In DNA, the CDR3 is TGCGCCAGCAGCCAAGATCAGGGTAATGAAAAACTGTTTTTT. Amino acid sequence: CASSQDQGNEKLFF.